Below are 3 T cell receptor beta chains sequenced from a single sample in a study of T cell responses to AZD1222 COVID-19 vaccine. Some clones are missing from TCRdb's copy, which holds only in-frame ones; the method was immunoSEQ multiplex PCR. Among 100,000 to 150,000 clones listed, 87% were seen once. Source: peripheral blood, taken on day 0 of AZD1222 vaccination. These receptors were obtained from an adult in good health.

This clone has a handful of counts. This chain uses TRBV7-9 with TRBJ1-2, with TRBD1 identical over 9 bases. CDR3 length equals 14 residues. Germline V gene data show CDR1 as SEHNR and CDR2 as FQNEAQ (reference sequence). Germline trimming cut 5 bases from V and 0 bases from J; bases unmatched to any gene: 1. The CDR3 nucleotides read TGTGCCAGCAGCGGACAGGGGTCTAACTATGGCTACACCTTC. The encoded protein is CASSGQGSNYGYTF.

This chain joins TRBV28 and TRBJ1-1; TRBD1 aligns across 7 bases. The length of the CDR3 is 13 residues. The V gene end was trimmed by 7 bases and the J gene end by 8 bases; junction bases not matched to a gene: 10. Germline V gene lookup returns CDR1 MDHEN and CDR2 SYDVKM. The DNA for the CDR3 is TGTGCCAGCATCTTATGGGGGGACAGCGAAGCTTTCTTT. This sequence encodes CASILWGDSEAFF.

V usage is TRBV4-3 and J usage is TRBJ1-2, with 9 positions matching TRBD1. V shed 4 bases, J shed 5 bases, and the junction held 14 bases outside the gene matches. The CDR3 sequence is 17 residues long. CDR1 and CDR2 (germline): LGHNA, YSLEER. Here the CDR3 DNA reads TGCGCCAGCAGCCTACGTGCGGGACAGGGCGCGGGGTATGGCTACACCTTC. Its protein product is CASSLRAGQGAGYGYTF.